This is a list of T cell receptor beta chains from one sample in a study of blood T cell repertoires in COVID-19. Method: immunoSEQ multiplex PCR; TCRdb's copy keeps in-frame clones and lacks some. The profile covers more than 200,000 clones, with around nine tenths appearing a single time and less than 3.5% taken by the ten largest. The sequenced material came from peripheral blood. These receptors were obtained from a woman aged 60-70 years with acute or convalescent COVID-19. CDR3s include the opening cysteine and the closing phenylalanine or tryptophan. A D gene is named only where the DNA matches it firmly. Where a row states a size, it is once, few, many or the class of an expanded clone; other rows omit it.

>TRBD1|TRBV27|TRBJ1-6|once
CASRGRQGRNSPLHF
TGTGCCAGCAGGGGACGACAGGGTAGAAATTCACCCCTCCACTTT
>NA|TRBV7-6|TRBJ1-4|NA
CASSLARGEKLFF
TGTGCCAGCAGCTTAGCCAGGGGTGAAAAACTGTTTTTT
>NA|TRBV7-9|TRBJ1-3|NA
CASSLAGTIYF
TGTGCCAGCAGCTTAGCCGGGACCATATATTTT
>NA|TRBV12-5|TRBJ2-6|NA
CASGRSGANVLTF
TGTGCTAGTGGCAGATCTGGGGCCAACGTCCTGACTTTC
>NA|TRBV7-2|TRBJ2-3|NA
CASSLVAGIDTQYF
TGTGCCAGCAGCTTAGTTGCAGGGATAGATACGCAGTATTTT
>NA|TRBV15|TRBJ2-7|NA
CATSRDRSGVGHEQYF
TGTGCCACCAGCAGAGACAGGTCCGGGGTGGGCCACGAGCAGTACTTC
>TRBD1|TRBV5-1|TRBJ1-5|NA
CASSSEERDRGSIAQPQHF
TGCGCCAGCAGCTCCGAGGAAAGGGACAGGGGGTCAATAGCTCAGCCCCAGCATTTT
>NA|TRBV11-2|TRBJ2-1|few
CASSLDRGVYNEQFF
TGTGCCAGCAGCTTAGATCGGGGTGTCTACAATGAGCAGTTCTTC
>NA|TRBV6-2/TRBV6-3|TRBJ1-5|NA
CASSIDNSGNQPQHF
TGTGCCAGCAGTATTGACAATTCCGGCAATCAGCCCCAGCATTTT
>TRBD1|TRBV30|TRBJ1-1|NA
CAWSVKDRSAQSTEAFF
TGTGCCTGGAGTGTAAAGGACAGGTCCGCCCAATCCACTGAAGCTTTCTTT
>NA|TRBV10-1|TRBJ1-2|NA
CASSEDRLYGYIF
TGCGCCAGCAGTGAGGACAGGCTCTATGGCTACATCTTC
>NA|TRBV28|TRBJ2-5|NA
CASSGGGQGQRTQYF
TGTGCCAGCAGTGGAGGAGGGCAGGGCCAGCGAACCCAGTACTTC
>NA|TRBV2|TRBJ2-4|NA
CASSASGLAKNIQYF
TGTGCCAGCAGCGCGTCCGGACTAGCCAAAAACATTCAGTACTTC
>NA|TRBV19|TRBJ1-1|NA
CASSIQAMNTEAFF
TGTGCCAGTAGTATACAGGCCATGAACACTGAAGCTTTCTTT
>TRBD1|TRBV2|TRBJ1-5|NA
CASSDRGLGNQPQHF
TGTGCCAGCAGTGATAGGGGGCTGGGCAATCAGCCCCAGCATTTT
>TRBD2|TRBV19|TRBJ2-1|NA
CASSSLTSGSSYNEQFF
TGTGCCAGTAGTTCCCTGACTAGCGGGAGCTCCTACAATGAGCAGTTCTTC
>NA|TRBV19|TRBJ1-5|NA
CASTAGTEWPQHF
TGTGCCAGTACAGCGGGGACGGAATGGCCCCAGCATTTT